What follows are 22 T cell receptor beta chains derived from one specimen sequenced in a study of shared clonotypes between healthy human individuals. Sequenced by immunoSEQ multiplex PCR; TCRdb stores in-frame clones only, minus some. The table records a few million clones, over 85% of them present only once. CD8 cells classed as naive were CD45RO-negative and positively selected for CCR7, excluding terminally differentiated effector memory CD45RA+ cells. The specimen sequenced was naive CD8+ T cells from PBMCs. All receptors derive from a man younger than 35 in good health. Some clones in this sample may be carry-over from other donors' samples.

V and J are TRBV7-2 and TRBJ2-7, with 8 bases that match TRBD2. Per germline, CDR1 SGHTA and CDR2 FQGNSA. Losses at the gene ends were 3 bases for V and 2 bases for J; bases not matched to a gene: 3. The CDR3 has 14 amino acids. The CDR3 DNA is TGTGCCAGCAGCTTGGGACTAGGACCCTACGAGCAGTACTTC. It specifies CASSLGLGPYEQYF.

The gene calls are TRBV6-5 and TRBJ2-5; TRBD1 is a possible D gene (7 bases). Trimming pared 6 bases from V and 3 bases from J, leaving 11 bases between. The CDR3 covers 13 residues. From germline, CDR1 is MNHEY and CDR2 SVGAGI. The CDR3: CASREGQKETQYF. The DNA for the CDR3 is TGTGCCAGCAGGGAGGGACAGAAAGAGACCCAGTACTTC.

The chain has TRBV7-9 and TRBJ2-7; tentative D call: TRBD2 (7 bases). The CDR3 covers 15 residues. V was shortened by 0 bases and J by 6 bases, with 15 bases between the two germline ends. Germline values: CDR1 SEHNR, CDR2 FQNEAQ (reference sequence). CDR3 coding DNA: TGTGCCAGCAGCTTAGCGGGGGGGCGCTACCCCGAGCAGTACTTC. Protein: CASSLAGGRYPEQYF.

The rearrangement links TRBV7-2 to TRBJ2-7; the match to TRBD2 covers 15 bases. Germline CDR1 is SGHTA and CDR2 is FQGNSA. Trimming removed 7 bases from V and 7 bases from J; junction bases left unmatched: 11. CDR3 length: 16 residues. Here the CDR3 DNA reads TGTGCCAGCACCCTAAGGACTAGCGGGAGGGCGGGTGAGCAGTACTTC. It encodes CASTLRTSGRAGEQYF.

The chain links TRBV27 to TRBJ2-1; 10 nucleotides align to TRBD1. The germline gives CDR1 MNHEY, CDR2 SMNVEV (reference sequence). CDR3 length equals 14 residues. V gave up 6 bases and J gave up 5 bases; unmatched junction bases: 4. The CDR3 DNA follows: TGTGCCAGCAGCATGGACAGGGGGAACAATGAGCAGTTCTTC. Protein: CASSMDRGNNEQFF.

The rearrangement uses TRBV6-5 and TRBJ1-2; unclear D gene. The germline V and J ends were trimmed by 2 bases and 0 bases, with 7 bases remaining between them. This CDR3 has 14 residues. From germline, CDR1 is MNHEY and CDR2 SVGAGI. This CDR3 is CASSYNSPNYGYTF. The CDR3 DNA sequence: TGTGCCAGCAGTTACAACAGTCCTAACTATGGCTACACCTTC.

On this clone itself: Other nucleotide sequences in the sample specify the same CDR3. In nucleotides, the CDR3 is TGTGCCAGCTCACCACCGGGGGAAAGCTCCTACGAGCAGTACTTC. This encodes CASSPPGESSYEQYF. The J gene is TRBJ2-7, the V gene TRBV18; D possibly uses TRBD1 or TRBD2 (5 bases each). Trimming stripped 0 bases from V and 0 bases from J, with 9 bases between. The CDR3 spans 15 residues. The germline CDR1 and CDR2 sequences are KGHSH and LQKENI.

The V call is TRBV6-1, the J call TRBJ2-7, with 9 bases identical to TRBD1. The CDR3 extends over 14 amino acids. V lost 7 bases and J lost 5; bases outside the gene matches: 9. CDR1 and CDR2 from the germline V gene are MNHNS and SASEGT. CDR3 coding DNA: TGTGCCAGCAACCTGGACAGGGGCGTGAACGAGCAGTACTTC. It translates to CASNLDRGVNEQYF.

In nucleotides, the CDR3 is TGTGCCAGCAGCCCGACAGGGGACCCCAACTATGGCTACACCTTC. It is translated as CASSPTGDPNYGYTF. This sequence joins TRBV5-5 and TRBJ1-2; TRBD1 matches 8 bases. V was pared by 4 bases and J by 2 bases, with 7 bases of the junction left unmatched. The CDR3 totals 15 residues. Germline values: CDR1 SGHKS, CDR2 YYEKEE (reference sequence).

J is TRBJ1-2 and V is TRBV4-3; D may be TRBD1 (5 bases). V was pared by 2 bases and J by 11 bases, with 18 bases between. Germline values: CDR1 LGHNA, CDR2 YSLEER. The CDR3 consists of 14 residues. The CDR3 here is CASSQRDGQILYTF. CDR3 bases: TGCGCCAGCAGCCAACGGGACGGCCAGATTCTTTACACCTTC.

This clone was detected once. This chain links TRBV5-4 with TRBJ2-1; 9 nucleotides agree with TRBD2. This CDR3 region has 15 residues. Trimming removed 3 bases from V and 5 bases from J; junction bases left unmatched: 6. Looked up from germline, CDR1 is SGHNT and CDR2 is YYREEE (reference sequence). In DNA form, the CDR3 reads TGTGCCAGCAGCTACTTAGCGGGAGTCAACAATGAGCAGTTCTTC. As protein: CASSYLAGVNNEQFF.

The chain couples TRBV18 to TRBJ1-6; possible D gene TRBD1, 5 bases. V was trimmed by 0 bases and J by 6 bases, leaving 15 bases between them. Germline-derived CDR1 and CDR2 are KGHSH and LQKENI. The length of the CDR3 is 17 residues. CDR3 sequence (DNA): TGTGCCAGCTCACCACCACAAGGTCCGACAGTTAATTCACCCCTCCACTTT. Translation: CASSPPQGPTVNSPLHF.

The rearrangement joins TRBV25-1 to TRBJ2-1; D may be TRBD2 (6 bases). With 7 bases removed from V and 1 base from J, the gap between germline ends came to 11 bases. Per germline, CDR1 MGHDK and CDR2 SYGVNS. The CDR3 runs to 14 residues. This CDR3 reads CASKPRGSYNEQFF. CDR3 sequence (DNA): TGTGCCAGCAAACCCCGGGGGTCCTACAATGAGCAGTTCTTC.

The genes are TRBV18 and TRBJ1-2; tentatively, D is TRBD1 (6 bases). The CDR3 has 14 amino acids. Germline CDR1 reads KGHSH; CDR2 reads LQKENI. Trimming left V 0 bases short and J 3 bases short, with 8 bases between. As DNA, the CDR3 is TGTGCCAGCTCACCACCGGGGGCGGACTATGGCTACACCTTC. Amino acid sequence: CASSPPGADYGYTF.

V is TRBV28 and J is TRBJ2-2; unclear D gene. The V end lost 3 bases, the J end lost 6 bases, and 8 bases lay between the germline ends. The CDR3 contains 13 residues. The germline V gene encodes CDR1 MDHEN and CDR2 SYDVKM. Here the CDR3 DNA reads TGTGCCAGCAGTTTCTCCACGCCCGGGGAGCTGTTTTTT. Translation gives CASSFSTPGELFF.

V gene TRBV5-1 combines with J gene TRBJ2-7, with D perhaps matching TRBD2 (6 bases). Per the germline V gene, CDR1 is SGHRS and CDR2 is YFSETQ. The V end lost 0 bases, the J end lost 4 bases, and 14 bases lay between the germline ends. The CDR3 sequence is 15 residues long. CDR3 sequence: CASSLVPGGAYEQYF. The CDR3 DNA reads TGCGCCAGCAGCTTGGTACCCGGGGGAGCGTACGAGCAGTACTTC.

The chain uses TRBV4-1 and TRBJ2-7, with 8 bases matching TRBD1. CDR3 length: 17 residues. The V and J ends lost 2 bases and 6 bases, in that order; junction bases with no gene match: 15. From germline, CDR1 is MGHRA and CDR2 YSYEKL. The chain's CDR3 is CASSQFGRRDRGLEQYF. CDR3 bases: TGCGCCAGCAGCCAATTCGGACGCCGAGACAGGGGTCTCGAGCAGTACTTC.

The chain employs TRBV30 and TRBJ2-7; no reliable D call. Trimming removed 2 bases from V and 0 bases from J, with 11 bases in between. This CDR3 region has 14 residues. From germline, CDR1 is GTSNPN and CDR2 SVGIG (reference sequence). The CDR3 sequence: CAWSLDPSSYEQYF. The CDR3 DNA reads TGTGCCTGGAGTCTAGACCCTTCCTCCTACGAGCAGTACTTC.

This chain connects TRBV27 to TRBJ2-4; D tentatively fits TRBD1 or TRBD2 (5 bases each). Germline loops: CDR1 MNHEY, CDR2 SMNVEV (reference sequence). Trimming took 5 bases from V and 2 from J, leaving 19 bases between them. There are 17 residues in the CDR3. This CDR3 is CASSSNRDLKSKNIQYF. In DNA, the CDR3 is TGTGCCAGCAGTAGCAACCGGGACCTTAAGTCCAAAAACATTCAGTACTTC.

The gene calls are TRBV20-1 and TRBJ2-7; D unclear. V lost 3 bases, J lost 3 bases, and 6 bases lay in between. Germline loops: CDR1 DFQATT, CDR2 SNEGSKA (reference sequence). This CDR3 spans 11 amino acids. Written as DNA, the CDR3 is TGCAGTGCTAGCGAGGACTACGAGCAGTACTTC. Translated: CSASEDYEQYF.

The CDR3 loop is CASSLSWDPFGEQYF. The DNA of the CDR3 is TGCGCCAGCAGCTTGTCGTGGGACCCATTTGGAGAGCAGTACTTC. V and J are TRBV5-1 and TRBJ2-7, with D perhaps being TRBD1 or TRBD2 (5 bases each). Germline V gene lookup returns CDR1 SGHRS and CDR2 YFSETQ. The CDR3 runs to 15 residues. Trimming left V 1 base short and J 7 bases short, with 18 bases between. Full variable domain (outside the CDR3, taken from reference TRBV5-1 and TRBJ2-7): KAGVTQTPRYLIKTRGQQVTLSCSPISGHRSVSWYQQTPGQGLQFLFEYFSETQRNKGNFPGRFSGRQFSNSRSEMNVSTLELGDSALYLCASSLSWDPFGEQYFGPGTRLTVT.

The chain couples TRBV28 to TRBJ2-7; maybe TRBD1 (6 bases). Trimming took 3 bases from V and 6 from J, leaving 18 bases between them. The CDR3 covers 15 residues. CDR1 is MDHEN and CDR2 is SYDVKM in the germline V gene. This CDR3 reads CASSLEPWDISEQYF. Written as DNA, the CDR3 is TGTGCCAGCAGTTTGGAGCCCTGGGACATCTCCGAGCAGTACTTC.